These 9 T cell receptor beta chains were sequenced from one sample in a study of cytomegalovirus exposure and HLA in healthy donors. PCR amplification relied on 60 Vbeta primers (plus 13 Jbeta primers). Libraries were prepared by immunoSEQ multiplex PCR; TCRdb keeps only in-frame clonotypes and omits some of them. The table lists 70,000 to 95,000 clones, around 84% of them singletons. Sequencing was performed on PBMCs. These receptors all come from a man between 18 and 29 years old in good health and CMV-seronegative.

The rearrangement links TRBV19 to TRBJ2-5; 7 nucleotides agree with TRBD1. The DNA end is a closer match to TRBJ2-7, so the J assignment may be wrong. The CDR3 runs to 13 residues. In germline, CDR1 is LNHDA, CDR2 SQIVND (reference sequence). The CDR3 bases are TGTGCCAGTAGTCCCTCGGGACAGTACGAGCAGTACTTC. Residues: CASSPSGQYEQYF.

This chain links TRBV28 with TRBJ2-7, with D tentatively TRBD1 (5 bases). The CDR3 is 14 residues long. CDR1 is MDHEN, CDR2 SYDVKM, per germline. V lost 7 bases to trimming and J lost 0 bases, with 13 bases between them. The DNA of the CDR3 is TGTGCCAGCAAAGTAGGACACCACTCCTACGAGCAGTACTTC. Residues: CASKVGHHSYEQYF.

The rearrangement links TRBV19 to TRBJ1-2, with TRBD1 identical over 10 bases. The J segment lost 5 bases and the V segment lost 3 bases, leaving 3 bases of the junction unmatched. This CDR3 is 14 amino acids long. CDR1 is LNHDA, CDR2 SQIVND, per germline (reference sequence). CDR3 coding DNA: TGTGCCAGTAGTATTGGGACAGGGGATTATGGCTACACCTTC. Translated: CASSIGTGDYGYTF.

The rearrangement joins TRBV5-1 to TRBJ1-4; D not resolved. From germline, CDR1 is SGHRS and CDR2 YFSETQ. The CDR3 consists of 13 residues. The V and J ends lost 4 bases and 7 bases respectively, with 11 bases between them. The CDR3 is CASSPGPGEKLFF. The CDR3 DNA reads as TGCGCCAGCAGCCCGGGTCCGGGTGAAAAACTGTTTTTT.

The genes are TRBV7-6 and TRBJ2-2; possible D gene TRBD2, 6 bases. V was pared by 1 base and J by 1 base, with 10 bases between. The CDR3 sequence is 16 residues long. Germline CDR1 reads SGHVS; CDR2 reads FNYEAQ. The CDR3 DNA follows: TGTGCCAGCAGCTTAGAAGGGCGGGGGAACACCGGGGAGCTGTTTTTT. Translated, it gives CASSLEGRGNTGELFF.

The chain carries TRBV2 and TRBJ2-7; 10 bases map to TRBD1. CDR3 size: 15 residues. From germline, CDR1 is SNHLY and CDR2 FYNNEI. Trimming at V came to 5 bases and at J to 7 bases, leaving 11 bases not matched to a gene. In nucleotides, the CDR3 is TGTGCCAGCAGTTCCTCCGGGACAGGGGTTGTTGAGCAGTACTTC. Amino acids: CASSSSGTGVVEQYF.

The chain is built from TRBV10-2 and TRBJ2-1; 7 bases agree with TRBD1. Germline values: CDR1 WSHSY, CDR2 SAAADI. The V segment lost 3 bases and the J segment 8 bases; nucleotides outside the gene matches: 10. This CDR3 region has 15 residues. CDR3: CASSEIRAGGDEQFF. Written as DNA, the CDR3 is TGCGCCAGCAGTGAAATCAGGGCAGGGGGTGATGAGCAGTTCTTC.

The chain links TRBV5-1 to TRBJ2-4; possible D gene TRBD2, 6 bases. Trimming cost V 2 bases and J 5 bases, with 23 bases left between them. The CDR3 extends over 18 amino acids. The V gene's germline CDR1 is SGHRS and CDR2 YFSETQ. The CDR3 region has the DNA TGCGCCAGCAGCTTTGGATCAAGAGTCGGCGGGGCGGAAAACATTCAGTACTTC. Protein: CASSFGSRVGGAENIQYF.

The chain recombines TRBV4-1 with TRBJ1-1; no definite D call. CDR1 and CDR2 (germline): MGHRA, YSYEKL. The CDR3 has 13 amino acids. V was clipped by 3 bases and J by 0 bases, with 5 bases between them. CDR3 bases: TGCGCCAGCAGCCATAATATGAACACTGAAGCTTTCTTT. It encodes CASSHNMNTEAFF.